The sample holds many counts of the clone carrying this TCR beta chain. As yet, its antigen is unknown. The trim removed 7 bases at V and 7 bases at J, leaving 3 bases unmatched. This CDR3 contains 12 residues. Germline CDR1 is SQVTM and CDR2 is ANQGSEA. These data originate in a study of glioma-infiltrating T cells. Study observations and caveats: Tissue and blood shared very few CDR3 sequences. Tissue-blood divergence was below expectation in non-neoplastic patients, above in gliomas.

TCR alpha and beta CDR3 regions were amplified from RNA using iRepertoire nested multiplex PCR. For one-step reverse transcription and amplification, about 85-400 ng of tissue mRNA or PBMC total RNA was used. Via MiXCR, TCRdb re-called the multiplex PCR reads, giving one row per CDR3 protein. There are tens of thousands of distinct CDR3 sequences in the sample; 23% occur only once, and roughly 7% lies in the top ten. This TCR was recovered from a human donor with low-grade glioma or glioblastoma, undergoing nonglioma brain surgery, or in good health (not recorded which). The sequencing sample was made of glioma tissue, nonneoplastic brain tissue, or PBMCs (not recorded which). This chain joins TRBV29-1 and TRBJ1-6; TRBD1 matches 8 bases. The CDR3 sequence is CSAGTGNSPLHF. The CDR3 bases are TGCAGCGCCGGGACAGGAAATTCACCCCTCCACTTT. Using reference TRBV29-1 and TRBJ1-6 for the parts outside the CDR3, the full variable domain is SAVISQKPSRDICQRGTSLTIQCQVDSQVTMMFWYRQQPGQSLTLIATANQGSEATYESGFVIDKFPISRPNLTFSTLTVSNMSPEDSSIYLCSAGTGNSPLHFGNGTRLTVT.